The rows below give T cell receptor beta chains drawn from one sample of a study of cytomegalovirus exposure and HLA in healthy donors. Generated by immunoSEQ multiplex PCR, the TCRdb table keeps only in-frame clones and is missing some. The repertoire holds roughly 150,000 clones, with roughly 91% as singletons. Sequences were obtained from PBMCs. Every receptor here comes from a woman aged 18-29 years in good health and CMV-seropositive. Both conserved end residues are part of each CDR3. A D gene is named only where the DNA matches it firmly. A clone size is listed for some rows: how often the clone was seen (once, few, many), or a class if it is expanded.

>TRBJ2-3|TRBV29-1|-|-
TGCAGCGTTGAATGGAGAACAGATACGCAGTATTTT
CSVEWRTDTQYF
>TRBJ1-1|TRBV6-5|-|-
TGTGCCAGCAACGGCCGTGGACGGGGGGCCTCGGCTTTCTTT
CASNGRGRGASAFF
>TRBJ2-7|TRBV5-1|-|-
TGCGCCAGCAGCTCTACTCTAGCGGACAGCTCCTACGAGCAGTACTTC
CASSSTLADSSYEQYF
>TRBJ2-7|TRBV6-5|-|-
TGTGCCAGCAGTTACTCGAGTGAGCAGTACTTC
CASSYSSEQYF
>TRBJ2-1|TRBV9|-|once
TGTGCCAGCAGCGTAGAGGTACTAGGGCGAAGCAATGAGCAGTTCTTC
CASSVEVLGRSNEQFF
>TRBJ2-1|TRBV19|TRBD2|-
TGTGCCAGTAGTATAGGGGCTAGCGGGAGTAATGAGCAGTTCTTC
CASSIGASGSNEQFF
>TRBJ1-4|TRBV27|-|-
TGTGCCGCAGGGAGGTTCGAACTGTTTTTT
CAAGRFELFF
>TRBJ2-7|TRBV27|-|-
TGTGCCAGCAGTACCCCCCGGTGGGCCGACGGCCCGTACGAGCAGTACTTC
CASSTPRWADGPYEQYF
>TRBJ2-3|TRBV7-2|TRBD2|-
TGTGCCAGCAGCCGACTAGCGTCTAGCACAGATACGCAGTATTTT
CASSRLASSTDTQYF
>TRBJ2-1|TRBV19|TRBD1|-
TGTGCCAGTACCCCAGGGGGCTACAATGAGCAGTTCTTC
CASTPGGYNEQFF
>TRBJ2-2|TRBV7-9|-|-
TGTGCCAGCAGCTTAGGAGGCAGGGTCACCGGGGAGCTGTTTTTT
CASSLGGRVTGELFF
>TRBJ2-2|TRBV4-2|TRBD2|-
TGTGCCAGCAGCGGCCGGGACTACCATAACACCGGGGAGCTGTTTTTT
CASSGRDYHNTGELFF
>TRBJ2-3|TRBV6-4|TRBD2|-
TGTGCCAGCAGTGACTCGACTAGCGGAGACACAGATACGCAGTATTTT
CASSDSTSGDTDTQYF
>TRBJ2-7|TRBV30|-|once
TGTGCCTGGAGAGGGGACTCTAGAGTGCAGTACTTC
CAWRGDSRVQYF
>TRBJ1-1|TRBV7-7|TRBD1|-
TGTGCTAGCAGCTTCCCTCGTCAGGGGGCCAAGAACACTGAAGCTTTCTTT
CASSFPRQGAKNTEAFF
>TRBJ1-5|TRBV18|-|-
TGTGCCAGCTCACCGGTCGGGTGGGAGCACAATCAGCCCCAGCATTTT
CASSPVGWEHNQPQHF
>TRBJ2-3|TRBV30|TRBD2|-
TGTGCCTGGAGTGTTGGGACTAGCGGCACAGATACGCAGTATTTT
CAWSVGTSGTDTQYF
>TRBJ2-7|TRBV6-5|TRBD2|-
TGTGCCAGCAGTTACATTCGGACTAGCGGGGGCTACGAGCAGTACTTC
CASSYIRTSGGYEQYF
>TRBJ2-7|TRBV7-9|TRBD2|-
TGTGCCAGCAGCGCCGGGGTAGCGGGAGGTTACGAGCAGTACTTC
CASSAGVAGGYEQYF
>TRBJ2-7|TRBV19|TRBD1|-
TGTGCCAGTAGTAAGGACAGGAAGTCCGTCGAGCAGTACTTC
CASSKDRKSVEQYF
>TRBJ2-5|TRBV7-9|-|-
TGTGCCAGCAGCCGGGCGGGGAGAGAGACCCAGTACTTC
CASSRAGRETQYF
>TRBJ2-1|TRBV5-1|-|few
TGCGCCAGCAGCCTAACTACTAGAAACGATGAGCAGTTCTTC
CASSLTTRNDEQFF
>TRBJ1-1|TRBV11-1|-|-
TGTGCCAGCAGCTTAGTCGCCGGGGGCACTGAAGCTTTCTTT
CASSLVAGGTEAFF
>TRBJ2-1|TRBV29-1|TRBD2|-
TGCAGCGCCTCCGGGACTAGCGGAGTCAATGAGCAGTTCTTC
CSASGTSGVNEQFF
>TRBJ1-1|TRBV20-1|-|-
TGCAGTGCTACAGTGAACACTGAAGCTTTCTTT
CSATVNTEAFF
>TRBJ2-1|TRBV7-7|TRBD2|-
TGTGCTATAGCCCCTAGCGGATACAATGAGCAGTTCTTC
CAIAPSGYNEQFF
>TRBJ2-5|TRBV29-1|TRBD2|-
TGCAGCGTTCCCATCGACGGGGGGGCGGGGGAGACCCAGTACTTC
CSVPIDGGAGETQYF
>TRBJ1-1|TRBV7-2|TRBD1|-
TGTGCCAGCAGCTTAGGGACAGGTTTGAACACTGAAGCTTTCTTT
CASSLGTGLNTEAFF
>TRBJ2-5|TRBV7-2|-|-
TGTGCCAGCAGCTTCTCGGGATCCCTAAAGGGGACCCAGTACTTC
CASSFSGSLKGTQYF
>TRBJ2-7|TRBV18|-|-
TGTGCCAGCTCACCTGGTCAGGGAATAGGCTACGAGCAGTACTTC
CASSPGQGIGYEQYF
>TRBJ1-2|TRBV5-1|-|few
TGCGCCAGCAGCTTGGACAGGGACTATGGCTACACCTTC
CASSLDRDYGYTF
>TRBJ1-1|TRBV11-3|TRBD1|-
TGTGCCAGCAGCACAGGGGACTACACTGAAGCTTTCTTT
CASSTGDYTEAFF
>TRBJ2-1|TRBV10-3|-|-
TGTGCCATCAGAGCGGAGGTTAATGAGCAGTTCTTC
CAIRAEVNEQFF
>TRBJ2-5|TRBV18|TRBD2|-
TGTGCCAGCTCACCACAGGAACTAGCGGGCCAAGAGACCCAGTACTTC
CASSPQELAGQETQYF
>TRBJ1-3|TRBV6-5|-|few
TGTGCCAGCAGTTACTCGTTGGAGAGCTCTGGAAACACCATATATTTT
CASSYSLESSGNTIYF
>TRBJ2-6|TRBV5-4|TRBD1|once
TGTGCCAGCAGTTTAACAGGGGGCCCTTTCTCCGGGGCCAACGTCCTGACTTTC
CASSLTGGPFSGANVLTF
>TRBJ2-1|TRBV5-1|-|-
TGCGCCAGCAGGTTAAACAATGAGCAGTTCTTC
CASRLNNEQFF
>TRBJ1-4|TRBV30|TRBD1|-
TGTGCCTGGGGACAGGGAACGGCTAATGAAAAACTGTTTTTT
CAWGQGTANEKLFF
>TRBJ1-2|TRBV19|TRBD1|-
TGTGCCAGTAAACAGGGGTCCTATGGCTACACCTTC
CASKQGSYGYTF
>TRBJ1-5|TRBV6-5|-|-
TGTGCCAGCAGTTACGCGGCGAGCAATCAGCCCCAGCATTTT
CASSYAASNQPQHF
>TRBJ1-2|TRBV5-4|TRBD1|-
TGTGCCAGCAGCCAGATCGACAGGGGGCTATTAGGCTACACCTTC
CASSQIDRGLLGYTF